This entry lists 28 T cell receptor beta chains sequenced from one sample in a study of shared clonotypes between healthy human individuals. Repertoires were generated with immunoSEQ multiplex PCR, while TCRdb's copy carries only in-frame clones and drops some. The table lists 2 million to 3 million clones, 93% of them singletons. The sample comprised naive CD4+ T cells from PBMCs. Subset of the sample: CD45RA+ positively selected. All receptors come from a man aged 18 to 30 in good health. Some clones in this sample may be carry-over from other donors' samples.

The V gene is TRBV6-1, the J gene TRBJ1-1; unclear D gene. The CDR3 is made up of 15 amino acids. Trimming removed 2 bases from V and 0 bases from J, with 10 bases in between. Germline loops: CDR1 MNHNS, CDR2 SASEGT. The CDR3: CASSEFRNLNTEAFF. The CDR3 bases are TGTGCCAGCAGTGAATTCAGGAACCTGAACACTGAAGCTTTCTTT.

As to this clone: Other DNA sequences from this sample encode an identical CDR3 as well. CDR3 sequence: CASSPGLAVTDTQYF. The CDR3 region has the DNA TGTGCCAGCAGCCCCGGACTAGCGGTAACAGATACGCAGTATTTT. J is TRBJ2-3 and V is TRBV7-9, with 10 bases fitting TRBD2. The CDR3 runs 15 residues. CDR1 is SEHNR, CDR2 FQNEAQ, per germline (reference sequence). Trimming cost V 5 bases and J 3 bases; bases outside gene matches: 5.

CDR3 DNA: TGTGCCAGTAGTACCGCTGCTAGCGCTACCTACAATGAGCAGTTCTTC. This codes for CASSTAASATYNEQFF. The rearrangement links TRBV19 to TRBJ2-1; tentatively, D is TRBD2 (6 bases). This CDR3 is 16 amino acids long. V lost 4 bases, J lost 2 bases, and 15 bases lay in between. Germline-derived CDR1 and CDR2 are LNHDA and SQIVND (reference sequence).

About this clone: Other DNA sequences from this sample encode an identical CDR3 as well. The V and J genes are TRBV28 and TRBJ2-3; D uncertain. Germline V gene sequence: CDR1 MDHEN, CDR2 SYDVKM. Between the trimmed V and J ends, which lost 5 bases and 6 bases, there was a span of 9 bases. There are 12 residues in the CDR3. The CDR3 loop is CASSPLRDTQYF. Here the CDR3 DNA reads TGTGCCAGCAGTCCTTTAAGGGATACGCAGTATTTT.

The V and J genes are TRBV18 and TRBJ2-7, with 7 bases aligning to TRBD2. In germline, CDR1 is KGHSH, CDR2 LQKENI. Trimming removed 3 bases from V and 2 bases from J; junction bases left unmatched: 7. This CDR3 has 15 residues. CDR3 amino acids: CASSPSAGVAYEQYF. The CDR3, as DNA: TGTGCCAGCTCACCTTCCGCGGGGGTAGCCTACGAGCAGTACTTC. Full variable domain (missing parts from reference TRBV18 and TRBJ2-7): NAGVMQNPRHLVRRRGQEARLRCSPMKGHSHVYWYRQLPEEGLKFMVYLQKENIIDESGMPKERFSAEFPKEGPSILRIQQVVRGDSAAYFCASSPSAGVAYEQYFGPGTRLTVT.

Concerning this clone: A read error may account for a junction end that differs from germline. The V gene is TRBV29-1, the J gene TRBJ2-5; 9 positions match TRBD1. This CDR3 has 11 amino acids. Germline lookup yields CDR1 SQVTM and CDR2 ANQGSEA. Here the CDR3 DNA reads TGCAGCGTTGAGTGGGGGGGACAGGGAGACTTC. This gives the protein CSVEWGGQGDF. Full variable domain (missing parts from reference TRBV29-1 and TRBJ2-5): SAVISQKPSRDICQRGTSLTIQCQVDSQVTMMFWYRQQPGQSLTLIATANQGSEATYESGFVIDKFPISRPNLTFSTLTVSNMSPEDSSIYLCSVEWGGQGDFGPGTRLLVL.

The chain joins TRBV5-5 to TRBJ1-5; D is perhaps TRBD1 (6 bases). This CDR3 spans 14 amino acids. Per the germline V gene, CDR1 is SGHKS and CDR2 is YYEKEE (reference sequence). V was trimmed by 4 bases and J by 5 bases, leaving 13 bases between them. CDR3 in DNA: TGTGCCAGCAGCCTAGCGACAGGTTATCAGCCCCAGCATTTT. It is translated as CASSLATGYQPQHF.

The chain recombines TRBV27 with TRBJ1-4; TRBD1 might be the D (6 bases). Germline-derived CDR1 and CDR2 are MNHEY and SMNVEV (reference sequence). Trimming left V 5 bases short and J 6 bases short, with 13 bases between. This CDR3 has 14 amino acids. The CDR3, as DNA: TGTGCCAGCAGTCCCACAGGGAGGGATGAAAAACTGTTTTTT. Translation: CASSPTGRDEKLFF.

J is TRBJ1-1 and V is TRBV5-1; D remains unclear. The germline V and J ends were trimmed by 2 bases and 1 base, with 6 bases remaining between them. Germline V gene sequence: CDR1 SGHRS, CDR2 YFSETQ. The CDR3 extends over 13 amino acids. For the CDR3, the DNA is TGCGCCAGCAGCTTTCAGAAGAACACTGAAGCTTTCTTT. Its protein is CASSFQKNTEAFF.

V is TRBV30 and J is TRBJ1-4; D is unresolved. The germline V gene encodes CDR1 GTSNPN and CDR2 SVGIG (reference sequence). This CDR3 is built from 12 residues. The ends were cut back, 3 bases at V and 8 bases at J, with 10 bases in the middle. CDR3 sequence reads: CAWRGGPEKLFF. As DNA, the CDR3 is TGTGCCTGGAGGGGCGGCCCCGAAAAACTGTTTTTT. Full variable domain (missing parts from reference TRBV30 and TRBJ1-4): SQTIHQWPATLVQPVGSPLSLECTVEGTSNPNLYWYRQAAGRGLQLLFYSVGIGQISSEVPQNLSASRPQDRQFILSSKKLLLSDSGFYLCAWRGGPEKLFFGSGTQLSVL.

The chain recombines TRBV6-5 with TRBJ2-2; D may be TRBD2 (6 bases). The CDR3 is 15 residues long. Germline lookup yields CDR1 MNHEY and CDR2 SVGAGI. Trimming removed 6 bases at V and 0 bases at J, with 11 bases between. CDR3 bases: TGTGCCAGCAGCTCGGGACTCTCGAACACCGGGGAGCTGTTTTTT. Translation: CASSSGLSNTGELFF.

The chain employs TRBV28 and TRBJ1-1, with 8 bases matching TRBD1. CDR1 and CDR2 (germline): MDHEN, SYDVKM. Germline trimming cut 4 bases from V and 4 bases from J; bases unmatched to any gene: 14. CDR3 size: 17 residues. The CDR3 is CASSSGSLQGGGTEAFF. The CDR3 DNA sequence: TGTGCCAGCAGTTCAGGCTCACTACAGGGGGGTGGCACTGAAGCTTTCTTT.

The chain links TRBV14 to TRBJ2-1; 10 bases agree with TRBD2. This CDR3 comprises 16 residues. CDR1 SGHDN and CDR2 FVKESK come from the germline V gene. V lost 1 base to trimming and J lost 6 bases; unmatched junction nucleotides: 6. The CDR3 loop reads CASSQGSSGRINEQFF. In DNA form, the CDR3 reads TGTGCCAGCAGCCAAGGAAGTAGCGGGAGGATCAATGAGCAGTTCTTC. The full variable domain, its missing parts supplied by reference TRBV14 and TRBJ2-1, is EAGVTQFPSHSVIEKGQTVTLRCDPISGHDNLYWYRRVMGKEIKFLLHFVKESKQDESGMPNNRFLAERTGGTYSTLKVQPAELEDSGVYFCASSQGSSGRINEQFFGPGTRLTVL.

The rearrangement links TRBV7-9 to TRBJ1-1, with 9 bases identical to TRBD1. V was pared by 5 bases and J by 4 bases, with 2 bases of the junction left unmatched. The CDR3 has 13 amino acids. Germline lookup yields CDR1 SEHNR and CDR2 FQNEAQ (reference sequence). The CDR3 is CASSRTGVTEAFF. The CDR3 coding sequence is TGTGCCAGCAGCCGGACAGGGGTCACTGAAGCTTTCTTT. Full variable domain (remainder filled in from reference TRBV7-9 and TRBJ1-1): DTGVSQNPRHKITKRGQNVTFRCDPISEHNRLYWYRQTLGQGPEFLTYFQNEAQLEKSRLLSDRFSAERPKGSFSTLEIQRTEQGDSAMYLCASSRTGVTEAFFGQGTRLTVV.

The V and J genes are TRBV7-2 and TRBJ2-5; 7 positions match TRBD2. Germline loops: CDR1 SGHTA, CDR2 FQGNSA. This CDR3 contains 15 residues. V shed 3 bases and J 4 bases; nucleotides not matched to a gene: 8. CDR3 bases: TGTGCCAGCAGCTTTCCTATGGGGGGGAGAGAGACCCAGTACTTC. It yields the protein CASSFPMGGRETQYF.

Points on this clone: Within the sample, other DNA sequences also encode this same CDR3. V usage is TRBV11-3 and J usage is TRBJ2-5; no clear D gene. The CDR3 totals 11 residues. Germline-derived CDR1 and CDR2 are SGHNT and YENEEA. Trimming removed 5 bases at V and 4 bases at J, with 5 bases between. The CDR3 region is CASSLGETQYF. In DNA, the CDR3 is TGTGCCAGCAGCCTCGGAGAGACCCAGTACTTC.

This clone turned up a few times. The identical CDR3 is also encoded by other nucleotide sequences in the sample. The rearrangement joins TRBV7-9 to TRBJ1-1; D is unclear. The V and J ends lost 4 bases and 2 bases respectively, with 2 bases between them. The CDR3 extends over 11 amino acids. The germline CDR1 and CDR2 sequences are SEHNR and FQNEAQ (reference sequence). CDR3 DNA sequence: TGTGCCAGCAGCTCTAACACTGAAGCTTTCTTT. It specifies CASSSNTEAFF.

The chain carries TRBV28 and TRBJ1-2; D is perhaps TRBD1 (5 bases). This CDR3 contains 14 residues. V was trimmed by 1 base and J by 8 bases, leaving 14 bases between them. The germline V gene encodes CDR1 MDHEN and CDR2 SYDVKM. CDR3 DNA: TGTGCCAGCAGTTTATCCCGGGGGACTGGCGGCTACACCTTC. Translated, it gives CASSLSRGTGGYTF.

The table lists this clone with a count of one. The chain employs TRBV19 and TRBJ1-2, with a possible D match to TRBD1 (5 bases). Trimming pared 3 bases from V and 2 bases from J, leaving 13 bases between. Germline V gives CDR1 LNHDA, CDR2 SQIVND (reference sequence). The length of the CDR3 is 15 residues. This CDR3 reads CASSIGAVANYGYTF. In DNA, the CDR3 is TGTGCCAGTAGTATCGGGGCAGTGGCGAACTATGGCTACACCTTC.

This clone was seen once. V usage is TRBV11-3 and J usage is TRBJ2-5, with D perhaps assigned TRBD1 or TRBD2 (5 bases each). Germline V gene data show CDR1 as SGHNT and CDR2 as YENEEA. V was cut by 2 bases and J by 5 bases, with 9 bases left in between. The length of the CDR3 is 13 residues. The CDR3 bases are TGTGCCAGCAGCTTATCTTGGGGGGAGACCCAGTACTTC. Its protein is CASSLSWGETQYF.

This clone was seen a single time. V and J are TRBV10-2 and TRBJ1-5; the D is unclear. Trimming cost V 0 bases and J 4 bases, with 13 bases left between them. From germline, CDR1 is WSHSY and CDR2 SAAADI. This CDR3 spans 16 amino acids. CDR3 sequence: CASSESEGGRNQPQHF. The CDR3 DNA sequence: TGCGCCAGCAGTGAGTCGGAGGGCGGGCGGAATCAGCCCCAGCATTTT.

The V and J genes are TRBV6-6 and TRBJ2-5; TRBD2 matches 10 bases. CDR3 size: 16 residues. V gave up 0 bases and J gave up 5 bases; unmatched junction bases: 6. Germline assignment: CDR1 MNHNY and CDR2 SVGAGI (reference sequence). CDR3 region: CASSYSSGRASETQYF. DNA of the CDR3: TGTGCCAGCAGTTACTCGAGCGGGAGGGCCTCTGAGACCCAGTACTTC.

V and J are TRBV28 and TRBJ1-1, with D uncertain. Germline V gene lookup returns CDR1 MDHEN and CDR2 SYDVKM. This CDR3 spans 16 amino acids. V lost 4 bases and J lost 3, with 18 bases in between. This CDR3 is CASSYPLFGTDTEAFF. The CDR3, as DNA: TGTGCCAGCAGTTACCCCCTGTTTGGCACGGACACTGAAGCTTTCTTT.

In this sample, this clone turned up once. The V gene is TRBV18, the J gene TRBJ2-1; 12 positions agree with TRBD1. CDR3 size: 17 residues. The ends lost 0 bases at V and 2 bases at J; junction bases unmatched: 2. The germline V gene encodes CDR1 KGHSH and CDR2 LQKENI. The CDR3 here is CASSPPGTGGPYNEQFF. The CDR3 DNA reads as TGTGCCAGCTCACCACCCGGGACAGGGGGCCCCTACAATGAGCAGTTCTTC.

The rearrangement joins TRBV19 to TRBJ2-1; no clear D. V gave up 7 bases and J gave up 4 bases, with 17 bases separating them. Germline values: CDR1 LNHDA, CDR2 SQIVND (reference sequence). The CDR3 covers 15 residues. The CDR3 sequence: CASKGLGLYYNEQFF. CDR3 sequence (DNA): TGTGCCAGTAAAGGCCTTGGGCTCTATTACAATGAGCAGTTCTTC.

This clone was counted only a few times. The genes are TRBV30 and TRBJ1-1; D gene unclear. CDR3 length: 13 amino acids. V was trimmed by 0 bases and J by 2 bases, leaving 7 bases between them. CDR1 and CDR2 from the germline V gene are GTSNPN and SVGIG (reference sequence). DNA of the CDR3: TGTGCCTGGAGTGTAGAGCAAAACACTGAAGCTTTCTTT. Translating gives CAWSVEQNTEAFF.

A note on this clone: In the same sample, other DNA sequences code for this CDR3. V and J are TRBV28 and TRBJ1-1; 9 bases match TRBD1. The CDR3 consists of 13 residues. Trimming at V came to 6 bases and at J to 3 bases, leaving 2 bases not matched to a gene. In germline, CDR1 is MDHEN, CDR2 SYDVKM. The CDR3 DNA follows: TGTGCCAGCAGCAGGACAGGGGACACTGAAGCTTTCTTT. Translated: CASSRTGDTEAFF.

The chain carries TRBV7-8 and TRBJ2-7; D may be TRBD2 (5 bases). The V and J ends lost 5 bases and 2 bases respectively, with 10 bases between them. The CDR3 covers 13 residues. Germline CDR1 is SGHVS and CDR2 is FQNEAQ. Here the CDR3 DNA reads TGTGCCAGCAGCCAAGACTACCCCTACGAGCAGTACTTC. Translating gives CASSQDYPYEQYF. Full variable domain (missing parts from reference TRBV7-8 and TRBJ2-7): GAGVSQSPRYKVAKRGQDVALRCDPISGHVSLFWYQQALGQGPEFLTYFQNEAQLDKSGLPSDRFFAERPEGSVSTLKIQRTQQEDSAVYLCASSQDYPYEQYFGPGTRLTVT.